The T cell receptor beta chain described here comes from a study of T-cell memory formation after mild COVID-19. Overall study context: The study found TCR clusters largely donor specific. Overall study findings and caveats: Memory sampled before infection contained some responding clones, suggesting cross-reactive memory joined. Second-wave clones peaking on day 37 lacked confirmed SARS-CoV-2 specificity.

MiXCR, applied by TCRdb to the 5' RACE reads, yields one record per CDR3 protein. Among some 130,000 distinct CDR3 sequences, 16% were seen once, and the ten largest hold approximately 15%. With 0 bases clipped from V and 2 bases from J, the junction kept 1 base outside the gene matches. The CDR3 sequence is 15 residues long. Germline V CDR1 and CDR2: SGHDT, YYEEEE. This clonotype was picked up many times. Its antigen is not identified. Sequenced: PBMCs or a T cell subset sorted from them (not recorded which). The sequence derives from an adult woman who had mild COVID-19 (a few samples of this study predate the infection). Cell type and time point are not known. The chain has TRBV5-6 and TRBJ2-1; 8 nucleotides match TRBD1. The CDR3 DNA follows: TGTGCCAGCAGCTTGGGACAGGGGCCCTACAATGAGCAGTTCTTC. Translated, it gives CASSLGQGPYNEQFF.